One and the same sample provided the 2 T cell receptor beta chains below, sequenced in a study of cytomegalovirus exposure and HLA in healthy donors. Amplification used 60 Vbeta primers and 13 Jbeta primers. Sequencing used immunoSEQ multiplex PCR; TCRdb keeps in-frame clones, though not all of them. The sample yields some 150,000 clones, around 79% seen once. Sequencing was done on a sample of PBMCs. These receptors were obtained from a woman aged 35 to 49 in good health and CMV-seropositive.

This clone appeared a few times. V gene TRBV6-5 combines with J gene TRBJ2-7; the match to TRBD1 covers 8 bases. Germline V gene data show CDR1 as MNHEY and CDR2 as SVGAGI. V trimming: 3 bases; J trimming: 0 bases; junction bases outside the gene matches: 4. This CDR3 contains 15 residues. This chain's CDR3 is CASSYRTGSSYEQYF. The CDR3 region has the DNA TGTGCCAGCAGTTATCGGACAGGGAGCTCCTACGAGCAGTACTTC.

The chain's CDR3 is CSVTGQDGTEAFF. As DNA, the CDR3 is TGCAGCGTAACGGGACAGGACGGCACTGAAGCTTTCTTT. V usage is TRBV29-1 and J usage is TRBJ1-1, with 8 bases that match TRBD1. V shed 6 bases, J shed 4 bases, and the junction held 7 bases outside the gene matches. This CDR3 comprises 13 residues. The V gene's germline CDR1 is SQVTM and CDR2 ANQGSEA.